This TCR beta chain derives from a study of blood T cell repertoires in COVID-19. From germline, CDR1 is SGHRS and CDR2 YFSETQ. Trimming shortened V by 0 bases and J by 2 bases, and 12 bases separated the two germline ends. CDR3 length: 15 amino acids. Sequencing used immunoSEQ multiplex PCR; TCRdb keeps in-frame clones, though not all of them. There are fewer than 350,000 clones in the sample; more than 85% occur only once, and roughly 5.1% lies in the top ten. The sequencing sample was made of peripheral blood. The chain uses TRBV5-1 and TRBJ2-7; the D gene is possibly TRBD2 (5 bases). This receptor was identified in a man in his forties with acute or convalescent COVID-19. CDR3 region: CASSLAGVTAYEQYF. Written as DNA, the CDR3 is TGCGCCAGCAGCTTGGCCGGGGTCACTGCCTACGAGCAGTACTTC.